These 19 T cell receptor beta chains were all obtained from the same sample, sequenced in a study of identifying expanded T cells in peripheral blood. The protocol was immunoSEQ multiplex PCR, while the TCRdb copy is restricted to in-frame clones and leaves out a portion. The sample comprises about 78,000 clones, about four fifths of which are singletons, and about 20% rests with the top ten. Sequencing used blood. Every receptor here comes from a person aged 18-70 years in good health.

The gene calls are TRBV7-2 and TRBJ1-1; D is unclear. The CDR3 spans 14 residues. V lost 7 bases and J 1 base, leaving 13 bases between the germline ends. Germline CDR1 and CDR2: SGHTA and FQGNSA. The CDR3 loop is CASTPQAGNTEAFF. The CDR3 DNA reads as TGTGCCAGCACCCCCCAGGCAGGGAACACTGAAGCTTTCTTT.

This chain uses TRBV28 with TRBJ2-1; 11 bases map to TRBD1. The V gene end was trimmed by 4 bases and the J gene end by 6 bases; junction bases not matched to a gene: 5. Per the germline V gene, CDR1 is MDHEN and CDR2 is SYDVKM. The CDR3 contains 15 residues. The CDR3 reads CASSSGGTGGNEQFF. The CDR3 DNA follows: TGTGCCAGCAGTTCGGGGGGGACAGGGGGCAATGAGCAGTTCTTC.

The rearrangement uses TRBV5-1 and TRBJ1-1; D gene unclear. The CDR3 loop spans 16 amino acids. Trimming removed 5 bases at V and 4 bases at J, with 21 bases between. Germline CDR1 and CDR2: SGHRS and YFSETQ. CDR3 sequence: CASRNYAGGYATEAFF. For the CDR3, the DNA is TGCGCCAGCAGAAATTATGCAGGAGGGTATGCCACTGAAGCTTTCTTT.

The V gene is TRBV19, the J gene TRBJ1-2; no definite D call. Germline values: CDR1 LNHDA, CDR2 SQIVND (reference sequence). V was clipped by 7 bases and J by 4 bases, with 13 bases between them. The CDR3 totals 13 residues. In nucleotides, the CDR3 is TGTGCCAGTAATGGGCAGGAGGCCTATGGCTACACCTTC. Translating gives CASNGQEAYGYTF.

The chain combines TRBV7-4 with TRBJ2-6, with 8 positions matching TRBD2. Germline CDR1 reads SGHVT; CDR2 reads SQSDAQ. The CDR3 is 20 residues long. The V and J ends lost 3 bases and 0 bases, in that order; junction bases with no gene match: 13. The CDR3 DNA reads as TGTGCCAGCAGCTTTGCGGGGGGAGGGACTAGTGACTCTGGGGCCAACGTCCTGACTTTC. It specifies CASSFAGGGTSDSGANVLTF. Together with reference TRBV7-4 and TRBJ2-6, the CDR3 gives the full variable domain: GAGVSQSPRYKVAKRGRDVALRCDSISGHVTLYWYRQTLGQGSEVLTYSQSDAQRDKSGRPSGRFSAERPERSVSTLKIQRTEQGDSAVYLCASSFAGGGTSDSGANVLTFGAGSRLTVL.

The chain combines TRBV28 with TRBJ2-1; D remains unclear. Trimming left V 8 bases short and J 0 bases short, with 5 bases between. Germline lookup yields CDR1 MDHEN and CDR2 SYDVKM. This CDR3 spans 12 amino acids. The CDR3 loop is CASWTSYNEQFF. Here the CDR3 DNA reads TGTGCCAGCTGGACCTCCTACAATGAGCAGTTCTTC.

The chain recombines TRBV9 with TRBJ2-3; the D is unclear. This CDR3 is built from 16 residues. Deletions cut 0 bases from V and 2 bases from J, with 13 bases between. Germline-derived CDR1 and CDR2 are SGDLS and YYNGEE. The CDR3: CASSVGTTSSTDTQYF. CDR3 DNA: TGTGCCAGCAGCGTAGGAACAACTTCTTCCACAGATACGCAGTATTTT. The complete variable domain, with remaining parts taken from reference TRBV9 and TRBJ2-3, reads DSGVTQTPKHLITATGQRVTLRCSPRSGDLSVYWYQQSLDQGLQFLIQYYNGEERAKGNILERFSAQQFPDLHSELNLSSLELGDSALYFCASSVGTTSSTDTQYFGPGTRLTVL.

The chain carries TRBV5-1 and TRBJ1-2; 9 bases are a match to TRBD1. The CDR3 is 13 residues long. Unmatched junction bases numbered 6, after V lost 4 bases and J lost 8 bases. Germline assignment: CDR1 SGHRS and CDR2 YFSETQ. The CDR3 DNA sequence: TGCGCCAGCAGCCTCGGGACAGGGAAAGGCTACACCTTC. Amino acid sequence: CASSLGTGKGYTF. The entire variable domain, with the rest obtained from reference TRBV5-1 and TRBJ1-2, is as follows: KAGVTQTPRYLIKTRGQQVTLSCSPISGHRSVSWYQQTPGQGLQFLFEYFSETQRNKGNFPGRFSGRQFSNSRSEMNVSTLELGDSALYLCASSLGTGKGYTFGSGTRLTVV.

The chain is built from TRBV6-6 and TRBJ2-1, with D unclear. Germline V gene lookup returns CDR1 MNHNY and CDR2 SVGAGI (reference sequence). The CDR3 has 13 amino acids. With 0 bases removed from V and 9 bases from J, the gap between germline ends came to 9 bases. CDR3: CASSYSRGSEQFF. The CDR3 bases are TGTGCCAGCAGTTACTCGAGAGGAAGTGAGCAGTTCTTC.

This clone has only a few counts. V and J are TRBV28 and TRBJ1-5; D remains unclear. CDR1 and CDR2 (germline): MDHEN, SYDVKM. This CDR3 spans 15 amino acids. Trimming removed 7 bases at V and 3 bases at J, with 16 bases between. Here the CDR3 reads CASIPEAGYNQPQHF. CDR3 nucleotide sequence: TGTGCCAGCATCCCCGAGGCGGGGTACAATCAGCCCCAGCATTTT.

The V call is TRBV4-2, the J call TRBJ1-2; possibly TRBD1 for D (5 bases). V lost 1 base, J lost 0 bases, and 18 bases lay in between. Germline CDR1 and CDR2: LGHNA and YNFKEQ. The CDR3 runs to 18 residues. The CDR3, as DNA: TGTGCCAGCAGCCAAGGGCCATCGGGACGGACAACTAACTATGGCTACACCTTC. It encodes CASSQGPSGRTTNYGYTF.

The chain's CDR3 is CASSLGRAYEQYF. Written as DNA, the CDR3 is TGTGCCAGCAGTTTGGGCAGGGCGTACGAGCAGTACTTC. The chain uses TRBV27 and TRBJ2-7, with D possibly being TRBD1 (5 bases). There are 13 residues in the CDR3. Between the trimmed V and J ends, which lost 3 bases and 4 bases, there was a span of 10 bases. CDR1 and CDR2 from the germline V gene are MNHEY and SMNVEV (reference sequence).

V and J are TRBV19 and TRBJ2-7; possibly TRBD1 or TRBD2 for D (5 bases each). CDR1 LNHDA and CDR2 SQIVND come from the germline V gene (reference sequence). V lost 5 bases and J lost 2, with 13 bases in between. The CDR3 extends over 14 amino acids. The CDR3 reads CASSPPGPAYEQYF. Written as DNA, the CDR3 is TGTGCCAGTAGTCCACCGGGACCAGCCTACGAGCAGTACTTC.

The chain is built from TRBV11-3 and TRBJ2-7; maybe TRBD1 (6 bases). Germline V CDR1 and CDR2: SGHNT, YENEEA. The CDR3 runs to 15 residues. Trimming cost V 0 bases and J 0 bases, with 9 bases left between them. The CDR3 loop is CASSLDRGSSYEQYF. The CDR3 coding sequence is TGTGCCAGCAGCTTAGACAGGGGATCCTCCTACGAGCAGTACTTC.

This chain links TRBV7-2 with TRBJ2-2; no firm D call. Germline V CDR1 and CDR2: SGHTA, FQGNSA. The CDR3 loop spans 13 amino acids. The V and J ends lost 1 base and 7 bases respectively, with 7 bases between them. The CDR3 region is CASSLGSGGELFF. DNA for the CDR3: TGTGCCAGCAGCTTAGGGTCTGGCGGGGAGCTGTTTTTT.

The V gene is TRBV12-5, the J gene TRBJ2-3; 11 nucleotides align to TRBD2. V gave up 2 bases and J gave up 5 bases; unmatched junction bases: 3. Germline CDR1 reads LGHNT; CDR2 reads FRNRAP. This CDR3 is built from 15 residues. CDR3 amino acids: CASGLTTSGKDTQYF. CDR3 sequence (DNA): TGTGCTAGTGGTTTGACGACTAGCGGGAAAGATACGCAGTATTTT.

This chain links TRBV5-1 with TRBJ1-5, with D possibly TRBD1 on 5 matching bases. CDR3 size: 15 residues. In germline, CDR1 is SGHRS, CDR2 YFSETQ. V lost 4 bases to trimming and J lost 3 bases, with 14 bases between them. The CDR3 sequence: CASSPAGIPNQPQHF. The CDR3 nucleotides are TGCGCCAGCAGCCCGGCAGGGATCCCCAATCAGCCCCAGCATTTT.

The genes are TRBV28 and TRBJ1-3, with D maybe TRBD1 (6 bases). Germline CDR1 and CDR2: MDHEN and SYDVKM. This CDR3 is built from 16 residues. With 6 bases removed from V and 9 bases from J, the gap between germline ends came to 24 bases. The chain's CDR3 is CASRRDPTGLIGTIYF. CDR3 bases: TGTGCCAGCAGGCGGGACCCGACAGGATTAATAGGCACCATATATTTT.

The chain combines TRBV7-9 with TRBJ1-1; D is unclear. V was shortened by 5 bases and J by 1 base, with 8 bases between the two germline ends. The CDR3 loop spans 13 amino acids. Germline V CDR1 and CDR2: SEHNR, FQNEAQ (reference sequence). The CDR3 coding sequence is TGTGCCAGCAGCCTCGGGAGGAACACTGAAGCTTTCTTT. Its translation is CASSLGRNTEAFF.